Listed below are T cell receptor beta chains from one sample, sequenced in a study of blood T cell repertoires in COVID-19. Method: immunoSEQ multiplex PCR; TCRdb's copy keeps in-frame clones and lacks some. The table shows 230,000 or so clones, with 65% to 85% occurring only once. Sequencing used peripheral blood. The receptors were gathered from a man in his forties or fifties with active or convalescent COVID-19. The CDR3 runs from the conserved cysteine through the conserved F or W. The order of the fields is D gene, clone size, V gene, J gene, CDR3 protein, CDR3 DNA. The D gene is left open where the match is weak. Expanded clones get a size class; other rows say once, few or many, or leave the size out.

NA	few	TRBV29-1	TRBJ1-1	CSVAGVEAFF	TGCAGCGTTGCGGGGGTTGAAGCTTTCTTT
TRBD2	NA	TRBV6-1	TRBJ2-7	CASSEYSGSSYEQYF	TGTGCCAGCAGTGAATATAGCGGGTCCTCCTACGAGCAGTACTTC
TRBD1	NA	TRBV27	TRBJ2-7	CASSLRDRVHEQYF	TGTGCCAGCAGTCTCCGGGACAGGGTCCACGAGCAGTACTTC
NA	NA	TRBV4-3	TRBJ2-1	CASSQERVGGDDEQFF	TGCGCCAGCAGCCAAGAAAGGGTGGGGGGTGACGATGAGCAGTTCTTC
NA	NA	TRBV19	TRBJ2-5	CASSIRTAETQYF	TGTGCCAGTAGTATAAGGACAGCGGAGACCCAGTACTTC
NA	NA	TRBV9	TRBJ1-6	CASSVGRDSYNSPLHF	TGTGCCAGCAGCGTAGGAAGAGACTCCTATAATTCACCCCTCCACTTT
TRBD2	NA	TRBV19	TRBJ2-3	CASRTSEDAGLTDTQYF	TGTGCCAGTAGGACTAGCGAGGACGCCGGATTGACAGATACGCAGTATTTT
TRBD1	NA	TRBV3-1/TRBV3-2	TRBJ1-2	CASSQRDRGIYGYTF	TGTGCCAGCAGCCAGAGGGACAGGGGTATCTATGGCTACACCTTC
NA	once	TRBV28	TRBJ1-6	CASSRLSSYNSPLHF	TGTGCCAGCAGCCGACTGAGCTCCTATAATTCACCCCTCCACTTT
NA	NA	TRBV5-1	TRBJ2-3	CASSSLAGSTDTQYF	TGCGCCAGCAGCTCACTCGCGGGGAGCACAGATACGCAGTATTTT
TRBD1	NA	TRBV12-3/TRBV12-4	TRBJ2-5	CASRGTDKETQYF	TGTGCCAGCAGAGGGACAGACAAGGAGACCCAGTACTTC
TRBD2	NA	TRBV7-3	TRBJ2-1	CASSLTPGLATNEQFF	TGTGCCAGCAGCTTAACACCGGGACTAGCAACCAATGAGCAGTTCTTC
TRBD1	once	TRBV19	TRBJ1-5	CASSVVGTGKNQPQHF	TGTGCCAGTAGTGTAGTCGGGACAGGGAAAAATCAGCCCCAGCATTTT
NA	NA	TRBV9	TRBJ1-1	CASSVGGRESEDTEAFF	TGTGCCAGCAGCGTAGGGGGCCGGGAGTCAGAGGACACTGAAGCTTTCTTT
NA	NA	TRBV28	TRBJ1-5	CASTLAGVLQPQHF	TGTGCCAGCACCCTGGCAGGGGTACTTCAGCCCCAGCATTTT
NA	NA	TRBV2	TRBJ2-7	CASSEALQGYEQYF	TGTGCCAGCAGTGAAGCGCTTCAGGGCTACGAGCAGTACTTC
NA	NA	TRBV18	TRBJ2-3	CASSPPNRRTITDTQYF	TGTGCCAGCTCACCACCGAACAGGAGGACTATCACAGATACGCAGTATTTT
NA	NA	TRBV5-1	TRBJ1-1	CASSLEVRGWVSTEAFF	TGCGCCAGCAGCTTGGAGGTCAGGGGATGGGTAAGCACTGAAGCTTTCTTT
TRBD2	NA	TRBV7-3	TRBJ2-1	CASSLTVGREADNEQFF	TGTGCCAGCAGCTTAACGGTGGGGCGGGAGGCGGACAATGAGCAGTTCTTC
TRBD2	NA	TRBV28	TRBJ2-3	CASSLRREGRTDTQYF	TGTGCCAGCAGTTTAAGGCGGGAGGGCCGCACAGATACGCAGTATTTT
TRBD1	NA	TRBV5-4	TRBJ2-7	CASSADRAGDEQYF	TGTGCCAGCAGCGCCGACAGGGCGGGCGACGAGCAGTACTTC
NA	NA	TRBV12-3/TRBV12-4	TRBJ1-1	CASSWGNTEAFF	TGTGCCAGCAGTTGGGGCAACACTGAAGCTTTCTTT
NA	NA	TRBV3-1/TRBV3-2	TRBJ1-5	CASSQDPRGRDHQPQHF	TGTGCCAGCAGCCAAGATCCCAGGGGAAGAGATCATCAGCCCCAGCATTTT
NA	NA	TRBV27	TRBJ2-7	CASSTSYEQYF	TGTGCCAGCAGCACAAGTTACGAGCAGTACTTC
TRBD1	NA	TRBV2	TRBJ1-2	CASSGTGLLGYTF	TGTGCCAGCAGTGGGACAGGGTTACTAGGCTACACCTTC
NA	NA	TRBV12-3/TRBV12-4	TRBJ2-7	CASSVTYEQYF	TGTGCCAGCAGTGTTACCTACGAGCAGTACTTC
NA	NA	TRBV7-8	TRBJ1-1	CASSFDLPKGTEAFF	TGTGCCAGCAGCTTCGATCTTCCGAAGGGGACTGAAGCTTTCTTT
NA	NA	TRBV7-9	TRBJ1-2	CASSPQPPLLGGSNYGYTF	TGTGCCAGCAGCCCGCAACCCCCCCTTTTGGGAGGGAGTAACTATGGCTACACCTTC
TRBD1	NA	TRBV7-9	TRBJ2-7	CASSSRQGSYEQYF	TGTGCCAGCAGCTCCAGACAGGGGTCCTACGAGCAGTACTTC
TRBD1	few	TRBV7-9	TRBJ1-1	CASSLVGTGNTEAFF	TGTGCCAGCAGCTTAGTCGGGACAGGGAACACTGAAGCTTTCTTT
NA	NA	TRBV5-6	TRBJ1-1	CASSLDPSSMTEAFF	TGTGCCAGCAGCTTGGATCCCAGTTCGATGACTGAAGCTTTCTTT
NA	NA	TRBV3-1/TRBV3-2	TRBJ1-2	CASSQEENGYTF	TGTGCCAGCAGCCAAGAGGAGAATGGCTACACCTTC
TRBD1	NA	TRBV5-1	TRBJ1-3	CASSDRDRGPGNTIYF	TGCGCCAGCAGCGACCGGGACAGGGGGCCCGGAAACACCATATATTTT
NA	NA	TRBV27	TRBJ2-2	CASRAPGTSTGELFF	TGTGCCAGCAGAGCGCCCGGGACATCCACCGGGGAGCTGTTTTTT
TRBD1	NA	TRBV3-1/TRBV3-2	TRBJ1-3	CASRGGQGAPGNTIYF	TGTGCCAGCAGGGGAGGACAGGGGGCACCTGGAAACACCATATATTTT
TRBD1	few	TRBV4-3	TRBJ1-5	CASSQNRGQPQHF	TGCGCCAGCAGCCAGAACAGGGGGCAGCCCCAGCATTTT
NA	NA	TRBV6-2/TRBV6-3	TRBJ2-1	CASSRGGNEQFF	TGTGCCAGCAGCCGAGGTGGGAATGAGCAGTTCTTC
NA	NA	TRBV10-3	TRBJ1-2	CAISESTGYGYTF	TGTGCCATCAGTGAGTCGACAGGCTATGGCTACACCTTC
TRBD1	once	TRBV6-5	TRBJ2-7	CAIVSGQGSEQYF	TGTGCCATCGTCTCGGGACAGGGGAGCGAGCAGTACTTC
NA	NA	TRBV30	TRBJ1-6	CAWSGNYNSPLHF	TGTGCCTGGAGTGGTAACTATAATTCACCCCTCCACTTT
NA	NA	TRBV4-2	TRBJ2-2	CASSQEGGNTGELFF	TGTGCCAGCAGCCAAGAAGGGGGGAACACCGGGGAGCTGTTTTTT
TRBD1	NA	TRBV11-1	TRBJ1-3	CASSSSGQGNTIYF	TGTGCCAGCAGCTCCTCGGGACAGGGAAACACCATATATTTT
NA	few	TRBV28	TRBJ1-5	CASSPRVDNQPQHF	TGTGCCAGCAGCCCCAGGGTCGACAATCAGCCCCAGCATTTT
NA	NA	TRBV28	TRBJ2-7	CASTLQVRSYEQYF	TGTGCCAGCACCTTACAGGTACGCTCCTACGAGCAGTACTTC
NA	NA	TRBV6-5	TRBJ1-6	CASRQGRDNSPLHF	TGTGCCAGCAGACAGGGACGGGATAATTCACCCCTCCACTTT
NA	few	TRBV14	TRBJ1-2	CASSHGRGFGYTF	TGTGCCAGCAGCCATGGCAGGGGATTTGGCTACACCTTC
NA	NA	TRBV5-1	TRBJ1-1	CASSFRGTEAFF	TGCGCCAGCAGCTTCAGGGGCACTGAAGCTTTCTTT
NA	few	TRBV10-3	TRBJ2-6	CAVSGESGANVLTF	TGTGCCGTCTCAGGGGAATCTGGGGCCAACGTCCTGACTTTC
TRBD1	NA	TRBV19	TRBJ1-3	CASTPTGADPGNTIYF	TGTGCCAGTACCCCGACAGGGGCCGATCCTGGAAACACCATATATTTT
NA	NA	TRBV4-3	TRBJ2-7	CASSQQRSYEQYF	TGCGCCAGCAGCCAACAGCGGAGTTACGAGCAGTACTTC
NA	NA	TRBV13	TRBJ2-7	CASSLTYGSYEQYF	TGTGCCAGCAGCTTAACGTACGGGAGCTACGAGCAGTACTTC
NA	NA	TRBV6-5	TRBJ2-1	CASSYSRPGDGDEQFF	TGTGCCAGCAGTTACTCGAGGCCCGGGGATGGGGATGAGCAGTTCTTC
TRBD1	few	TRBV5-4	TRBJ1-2	CASSLTGGANYGYTF	TGTGCCAGCAGCTTGACAGGGGGAGCTAACTATGGCTACACCTTC
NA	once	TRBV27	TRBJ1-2	CATSLSPRAYGYTF	TGTGCCACTTCTTTATCGCCCCGAGCCTATGGCTACACCTTC